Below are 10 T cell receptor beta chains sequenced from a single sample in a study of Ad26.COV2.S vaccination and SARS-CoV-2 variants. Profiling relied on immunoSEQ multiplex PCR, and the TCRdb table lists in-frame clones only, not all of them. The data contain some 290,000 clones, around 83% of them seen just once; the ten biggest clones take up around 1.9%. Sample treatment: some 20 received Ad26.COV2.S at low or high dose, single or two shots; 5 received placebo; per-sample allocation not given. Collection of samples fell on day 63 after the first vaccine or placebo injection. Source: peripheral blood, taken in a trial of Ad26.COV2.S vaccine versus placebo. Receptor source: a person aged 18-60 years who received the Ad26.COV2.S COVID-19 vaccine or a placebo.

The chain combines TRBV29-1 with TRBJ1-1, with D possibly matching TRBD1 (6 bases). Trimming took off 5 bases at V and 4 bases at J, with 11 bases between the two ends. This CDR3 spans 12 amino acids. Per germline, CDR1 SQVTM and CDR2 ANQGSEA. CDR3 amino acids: CSVWTEPTEAFF. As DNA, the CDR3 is TGCAGCGTTTGGACAGAGCCCACTGAAGCTTTCTTT.

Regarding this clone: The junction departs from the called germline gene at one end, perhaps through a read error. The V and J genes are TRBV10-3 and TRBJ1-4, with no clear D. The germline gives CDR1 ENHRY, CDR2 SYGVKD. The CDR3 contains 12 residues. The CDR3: CAIRDDYEKLFF. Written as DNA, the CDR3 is TGTGCCATCCGTGATGACTATGAAAAACTGTTTTTT.

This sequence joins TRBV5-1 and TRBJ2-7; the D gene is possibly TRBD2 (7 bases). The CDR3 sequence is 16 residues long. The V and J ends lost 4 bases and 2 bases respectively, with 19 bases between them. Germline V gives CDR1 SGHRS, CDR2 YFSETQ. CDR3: CASSDKGGVAAYEQYF. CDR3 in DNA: TGCGCCAGCAGCGACAAGGGGGGGGTTGCGGCCTACGAGCAGTACTTC. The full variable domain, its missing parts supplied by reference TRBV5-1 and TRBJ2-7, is KAGVTQTPRYLIKTRGQQVTLSCSPISGHRSVSWYQQTPGQGLQFLFEYFSETQRNKGNFPGRFSGRQFSNSRSEMNVSTLELGDSALYLCASSDKGGVAAYEQYFGPGTRLTVT.

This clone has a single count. The CDR3 nucleotides are TGTGCCAGCAGTTACTCCTGGGACAGGGGGCGTGAAAAACTGTTTTTT. This encodes CASSYSWDRGREKLFF. This chain joins TRBV6-5 and TRBJ1-4; 12 bases map to TRBD1. Germline CDR1 is MNHEY and CDR2 is SVGAGI. CDR3 length: 16 amino acids. V dropped 0 bases and J dropped 7; count of bases not matched to a gene: 3.

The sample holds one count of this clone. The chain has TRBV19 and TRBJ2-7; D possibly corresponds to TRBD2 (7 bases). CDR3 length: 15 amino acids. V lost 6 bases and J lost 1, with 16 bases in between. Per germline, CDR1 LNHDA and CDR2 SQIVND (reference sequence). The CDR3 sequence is CASSRSRGASYEQYF. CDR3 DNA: TGTGCCAGTAGCCGTTCTCGGGGGGCTTCCTACGAGCAGTACTTC.

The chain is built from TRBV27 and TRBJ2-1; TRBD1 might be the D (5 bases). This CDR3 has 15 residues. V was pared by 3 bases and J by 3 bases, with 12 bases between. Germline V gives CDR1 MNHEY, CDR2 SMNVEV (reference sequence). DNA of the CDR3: TGTGCCAGCAGTTTGTCCAGGGCGTACTACAATGAGCAGTTCTTC. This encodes CASSLSRAYYNEQFF.

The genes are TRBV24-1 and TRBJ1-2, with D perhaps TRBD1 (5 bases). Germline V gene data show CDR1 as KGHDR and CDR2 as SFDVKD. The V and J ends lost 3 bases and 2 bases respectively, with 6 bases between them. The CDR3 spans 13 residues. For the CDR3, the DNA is TGTGCCACCAGTGATAAGGGGAACTATGGCTACACCTTC. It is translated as CATSDKGNYGYTF.

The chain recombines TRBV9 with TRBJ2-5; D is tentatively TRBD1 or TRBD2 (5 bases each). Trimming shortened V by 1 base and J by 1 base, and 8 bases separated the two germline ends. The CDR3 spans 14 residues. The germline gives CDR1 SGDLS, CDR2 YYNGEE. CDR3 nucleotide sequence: TGTGCCAGCAGCGTACGAGGGACCCAAGAGACCCAGTACTTC. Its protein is CASSVRGTQETQYF.

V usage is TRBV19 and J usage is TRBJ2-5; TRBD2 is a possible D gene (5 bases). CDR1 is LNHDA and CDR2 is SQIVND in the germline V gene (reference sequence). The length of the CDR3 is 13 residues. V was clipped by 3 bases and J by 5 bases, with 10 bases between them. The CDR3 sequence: CASSIGNYETQYF. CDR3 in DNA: TGTGCCAGTAGTATCGGGAATTATGAGACCCAGTACTTC. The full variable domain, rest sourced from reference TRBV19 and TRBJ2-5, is DGGITQSPKYLFRKEGQNVTLSCEQNLNHDAMYWYRQDPGQGLRLIYYSQIVNDFQKGDIAEGYSVSREKKESFPLTVTSAQKNPTAFYLCASSIGNYETQYFGPGTRLLVL.

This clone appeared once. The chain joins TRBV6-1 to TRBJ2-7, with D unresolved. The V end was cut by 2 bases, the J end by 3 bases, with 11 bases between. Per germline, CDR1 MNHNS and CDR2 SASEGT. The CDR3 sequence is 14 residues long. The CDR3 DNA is TGTGCCAGCAGTGAACTGGCCGGCGGCTACGAGCAGTACTTC. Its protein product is CASSELAGGYEQYF.